A single sample is the source of the 2 T cell receptor beta chains below, sequenced in a study of blood T cell repertoires in COVID-19. Some clones are missing from TCRdb's copy, which holds only in-frame ones; the method was immunoSEQ multiplex PCR. The table has 50,000 or so clones, around 90% seen once. Input material: peripheral blood. The receptors come from a human donor with active COVID-19. The donor label of this sample is uncertain.

The chain's CDR3 is CATSAAGTGHNEQFF. In DNA form, the CDR3 reads TGTGCCACCAGTGCGGCTGGGACAGGTCACAATGAGCAGTTCTTC. V gene TRBV24-1 combines with J gene TRBJ2-1, with 8 bases aligning to TRBD1. This CDR3 region has 15 residues. CDR1 and CDR2 from the germline V gene are KGHDR and SFDVKD. The V gene end was trimmed by 5 bases and the J gene end by 5 bases; junction bases not matched to a gene: 7.

The V gene is TRBV5-1, the J gene TRBJ1-4; D remains unclear. V gave up 2 bases and J gave up 7 bases, with 9 bases separating them. The CDR3 covers 13 residues. Germline values: CDR1 SGHRS, CDR2 YFSETQ. The CDR3 DNA is TGCGCCAGCAGCTTCACCCACGGTGAAAAACTGTTTTTT. This gives the protein CASSFTHGEKLFF.